The clone carrying this T cell receptor (beta chain) is labeled as medium-sized. The antigen is unknown. This record comes from a study of metastatic and nonmetastatic thyroid tumors. About the study: Blood and tumor or nodule tissue repertoires from malignant and benign thyroid patients were compared.

Each patient went into thyroid surgery without having received any treatment. The study, taken as a whole, reports: Malignant thyroid tumors reportedly had TCR beta diversity that was significantly higher than in benign nodules, in blood and tumor.

In the authors' workflow: A classifier of distant metastasis in papillary thyroid cancer was built from CDR3 differences (across clinicopathological groups). TCRdb called clones again from the PCR reads with MiXCR. What appears here as the V and J calls and clone size reflects TCRdb's work, not the paper's. The sample consists of 15,000 to 20,000 clones, roughly 26% of them appearing once. The CDR3 totals 17 residues. The germline V gene encodes CDR1 DFQATT and CDR2 SNEGSKA (reference sequence). Trimming left V 3 bases short and J 1 base short, with 21 bases between. The TCR was taken from a female donor with papillary thyroid cancer or a benign thyroid nodule (not recorded which). Some clones in this sample may be carry-over from other donors' samples. This chain joins TRBV20-1 and TRBJ1-1, with a weak D call TRBD1 (5 bases). Sequenced input: adjacent normal tissue. DNA of the CDR3: TGCAGTGCTAGTCACGCGGGGGACCTATCATCGAACACTGAAGCTTTCTTT. Protein: CSASHAGDLSSNTEAFF.